The 7 T cell receptor beta chains given below trace back to one sample, sequenced in a study of T cell responses to AZD1222 COVID-19 vaccine (dated by TCRdb to the early 2020s). The protocol used for the library was the immunoSEQ multiplex PCR assay. The clones in this table, taken by TCRdb from immuneACCESS, are in-frame only. Not every clone is retained; where verified, under half of the shortfall comes from an unresolved V gene, and the cause of the rest is unknown. This sample holds approximately 190,000 clones; more than 90% were observed only once. The ten biggest clones cover less than 4.5% of the sample. The time point label corresponds to: about 28 days (+/-7) after the second vaccine dose. The treatment or condition label corresponds to: meningococcal conjugate vaccine given as trial control. The sample was peripheral blood, taken 28 days after the second dose of the MenACWY control vaccine. The receptors here all came from an adult who received the MenACWY meningococcal vaccine as a control.

The V gene is TRBV18, the J gene TRBJ1-5; D unresolved. Germline V gene data show CDR1 as KGHSH and CDR2 as LQKENI. This CDR3 is 13 amino acids long. Between the trimmed V and J ends, which lost 2 bases and 3 bases, there was a span of 5 bases. This CDR3 is CASSPKDNQPQHF. The CDR3 DNA is TGTGCCAGCTCACCAAAGGACAATCAGCCCCAGCATTTT.

The chain is built from TRBV11-2 and TRBJ2-7; tentative D call: TRBD2 (6 bases). Trimming cost V 1 base and J 2 bases, with 12 bases left between them. CDR3 length equals 15 residues. The germline gives CDR1 SGHAT, CDR2 FQNNGV. CDR3 sequence (DNA): TGTGCCAGCAGCTTAGTCGGCGGGGTGGCCTACGAGCAGTACTTC. Translating it yields CASSLVGGVAYEQYF.

The rearrangement uses TRBV18 and TRBJ1-4, with 10 bases fitting TRBD1. Germline-derived CDR1 and CDR2 are KGHSH and LQKENI. The V gene end was trimmed by 6 bases and the J gene end by 3 bases; junction bases not matched to a gene: 16. The CDR3 extends over 19 amino acids. This CDR3 is CASSPGRTGGARPNEKLFF. The CDR3 coding sequence is TGTGCCAGCTCGCCCGGTCGGACAGGGGGGGCACGACCTAATGAAAAACTGTTTTTT.

In this sample, this clone turned up once. CDR3 sequence (DNA): TGTGCCAGCACCCCGGGCACCAGTAACTATGGCTACACCTTC. Translating it yields CASTPGTSNYGYTF. This sequence joins TRBV6-5 and TRBJ1-2; D is uncertain. V was trimmed by 7 bases and J by 1 base, leaving 13 bases between them. This CDR3 has 14 residues. Germline CDR1 and CDR2: MNHEY and SVGAGI.

The V gene is TRBV27, the J gene TRBJ1-5, with D perhaps TRBD1 (5 bases). V was clipped by 8 bases and J by 0 bases, with 14 bases between them. The V gene's germline CDR1 is MNHEY and CDR2 SMNVEV (reference sequence). The CDR3 is 15 amino acids. The CDR3 nucleotides are TGTGCCAGCTGGGACGGAACTATTAGCAATCAGCCCCAGCATTTT. Amino acid sequence: CASWDGTISNQPQHF.

V gene TRBV5-1 combines with J gene TRBJ2-2, with TRBD2 identical over 8 bases. Germline trimming cut 0 bases from V and 1 base from J; bases unmatched to any gene: 14. This CDR3 region has 20 residues. The germline V gene has CDR1 SGHRS and CDR2 YFSETQ. The CDR3 DNA is TGCGCCAGCAGCTTGGTGCCGAGCGGGCTTAGCGGGAAGAACACCGGGGAGCTGTTTTTT. It yields the protein CASSLVPSGLSGKNTGELFF.

The chain recombines TRBV5-1 with TRBJ2-1, with D perhaps TRBD1 or TRBD2 (6 bases each). Germline-derived CDR1 and CDR2 are SGHRS and YFSETQ. The CDR3 covers 15 residues. V lost 0 bases to trimming and J lost 7 bases, with 14 bases between them. DNA of the CDR3: TGCGCCAGCAGCTTGGTGGGGGGCCGGGGGAATGAGCAGTTCTTC. Its translation is CASSLVGGRGNEQFF. The whole variable domain, filled in from reference TRBV5-1 and TRBJ2-1, reads KAGVTQTPRYLIKTRGQQVTLSCSPISGHRSVSWYQQTPGQGLQFLFEYFSETQRNKGNFPGRFSGRQFSNSRSEMNVSTLELGDSALYLCASSLVGGRGNEQFFGPGTRLTVL.